This entry concerns a single T cell receptor (beta chain). Its antigen is unknown. Sequencing followed a ViraFEST assay step that expanded antigen-specific CD4+ T cells with viral peptide pools. Once cultured for nine to ten days, the cells underwent separation to obtain CD4+ T cells. All vaccine recipients tested negative for nucleocapsid antibodies and had never contracted SARS-CoV-2 infection. PBMC cultures contained two million cells per well, 8.5 to 10 IU/ml IL-2 and approximately 9.9 ug/ml peptides. CDR1 LGHNA and CDR2 YSLEER come from the germline V gene. This CDR3 spans 15 amino acids. V dropped 1 base and J dropped 4 bases, with 13 bases sitting between them. The entry originates in a study of vaccination effects on CD4 cells after COVID-19. Broader study findings: Early post-infection timepoints were missing from the study, which also had few convalescent patients. At late timepoints after vaccination, vaccine- and infection-induced clones shrank markedly.

The repertoire was sequenced with immunoSEQ multiplex PCR; TCRdb's copy has only in-frame clones and lacks some. The repertoire holds approximately 68,000 clones, with around 76% as singletons. The genes are TRBV4-3 and TRBJ1-2; no definite D call. The sequencing used CD4+ T cells from PBMCs cultured with SARS-CoV-2 spike peptides, collected before COVID-19 vaccination. The origin of this receptor is a human donor who received a COVID-19 vaccine. This CDR3 is CASSQVDGGGYGYTF. CDR3 DNA sequence: TGCGCCAGCAGCCAAGTGGATGGAGGAGGCTATGGCTACACCTTC.